The 17 T cell receptor beta chains listed next were all sequenced from one sample in a study of cytomegalovirus exposure and HLA in healthy donors. It was with 60 Vbeta and 13 Jbeta primers that the PCR ran. Repertoires were generated with immunoSEQ multiplex PCR, while TCRdb's copy carries only in-frame clones and drops some. Among about 120,000 clones listed, 81% were seen once. The material sequenced was PBMCs. These receptors were taken from a middle-aged woman in good health and CMV-seronegative.

This chain connects TRBV7-2 to TRBJ2-5, with 7 nucleotides matching TRBD1. CDR1 and CDR2 from the germline V gene are SGHTA and FQGNSA. CDR3 length: 15 amino acids. V shed 5 bases and J 2 bases; nucleotides not matched to a gene: 8. CDR3 in DNA: TGTGCCAGCAGCAATTCCGGGACAGTACAAGAGACCCAGTACTTC. The encoded protein is CASSNSGTVQETQYF.

The CDR3 region is CASSPFDSNQPQHF. CDR3 DNA: TGTGCCAGCAGCCCGTTTGACAGTAATCAGCCCCAGCATTTT. The chain employs TRBV7-9 and TRBJ1-5; possibly TRBD1 for D (5 bases). Trimming took off 5 bases at V and 4 bases at J, with 12 bases between the two ends. This CDR3 is 14 amino acids long. Germline V lookup: CDR1 SEHNR, CDR2 FQNEAQ (reference sequence).

CDR3 amino acids: CASSPGPRENIQYF. Here the CDR3 DNA reads TGTGCCAGCAGCCCTGGTCCGAGAGAAAACATTCAGTACTTC. The rearrangement links TRBV12-1 to TRBJ2-4; TRBD2 reflects the table's D call only, with no check against the DNA. TRBV12-1 is annotated as a pseudogene. CDR3 length equals 14 residues.

The V gene is TRBV7-2, the J gene TRBJ1-1; D is perhaps TRBD1 (6 bases). The CDR3 extends over 14 amino acids. Trimming took 5 bases from V and 3 from J, leaving 13 bases between them. Germline CDR1 reads SGHTA; CDR2 reads FQGNSA. The DNA of the CDR3 is TGTGCCAGCAGCGAATCAGGGGCCCACACTGAAGCTTTCTTT. Amino acids: CASSESGAHTEAFF.

This sequence joins TRBV11-3 and TRBJ2-7; D may be TRBD2 (5 bases). CDR1 is SGHNT, CDR2 YENEEA, per germline. The CDR3 is made up of 13 amino acids. V shed 0 bases and J shed 5 bases, with 8 bases lying between them. The CDR3 protein is CASSLEDGDEQYF. In nucleotides, the CDR3 is TGTGCCAGCAGCTTAGAAGACGGGGACGAGCAGTACTTC.

This clone was found a few times. The chain is built from TRBV4-1 and TRBJ1-2; TRBD1 matches at 8 bases. This CDR3 has 15 residues. The germline V gene has CDR1 MGHRA and CDR2 YSYEKL. Germline trimming cut 1 base from V and 7 bases from J; bases unmatched to any gene: 8. The CDR3 sequence: CASSQVGDRGSGYTF. CDR3 DNA sequence: TGCGCCAGCAGCCAAGTTGGAGACAGGGGTTCTGGCTACACCTTC.

A remark on this clone: The sample has other DNA sequences that encode this CDR3 too. The chain employs TRBV5-1 and TRBJ2-7, with 7 bases that match TRBD1. V shed 4 bases, J shed 1 base, and the junction held 5 bases outside the gene matches. Per the germline V gene, CDR1 is SGHRS and CDR2 is YFSETQ. The CDR3 totals 14 residues. CDR3 amino acids: CASSLPGQSYEQYF. The CDR3 nucleotides are TGCGCCAGCAGCCTTCCGGGACAGTCCTACGAGCAGTACTTC.

J is TRBJ2-7 and V is TRBV4-2, with D possibly TRBD2 on 6 matching bases. Germline V lookup: CDR1 LGHNA, CDR2 YNFKEQ. V lost 1 base and J 4 bases, leaving 17 bases between the germline ends. The CDR3 covers 16 residues. The CDR3 bases are TGTGCCAGCAGCCAAGGTCGGAGATTAGCGGTGTACGAGCAGTACTTC. It codes for CASSQGRRLAVYEQYF.

This chain uses TRBV7-9 with TRBJ2-5; a weak D match, TRBD1 (5 bases). The J call may be wrong; the DNA end is better matched by TRBJ2-7. The CDR3 sequence is 13 residues long. Germline values: CDR1 SEHNR, CDR2 FQNEAQ (reference sequence). CDR3: CASSRTPTYEQYF. The DNA of the CDR3 is TGTGCCAGCAGCCGGACACCAACCTACGAGCAGTACTTC.

The chain is built from TRBV7-3 and TRBJ2-2; 9 bases align to TRBD1. The trim removed 4 bases at V and 5 bases at J, leaving 11 bases unmatched. From germline, CDR1 is SGHTA and CDR2 FQGTGA. CDR3 size: 17 residues. In DNA form, the CDR3 reads TGTGCCAGCAGCTCCATCCGGGACAGGGTCGGGACCGGGGAGCTGTTTTTT. It is translated as CASSSIRDRVGTGELFF.

The chain is built from TRBV15 and TRBJ2-5; weak D call: TRBD2 (7 bases). Trimming took 3 bases from V and 4 from J, leaving 15 bases between them. The CDR3 is made up of 15 amino acids. Looked up from germline, CDR1 is LNHNV and CDR2 is YYDKDF (reference sequence). This chain's CDR3 is CATSRGGTSGETQYF. The CDR3 nucleotides are TGTGCCACCAGCAGGGGGGGGACAAGTGGAGAGACCCAGTACTTC. The full variable domain, its missing parts supplied by reference TRBV15 and TRBJ2-5, is DAMVIQNPRYQVTQFGKPVTLSCSQTLNHNVMYWYQQKSSQAPKLLFHYYDKDFNNEADTPDNFQSRRPNTSFCFLDIRSPGLGDTAMYLCATSRGGTSGETQYFGPGTRLLVL.

The rearrangement joins TRBV7-3 to TRBJ2-3; 13 bases match TRBD2. Trimming removed 6 bases from V and 3 bases from J; junction bases left unmatched: 3. The germline CDR1 and CDR2 sequences are SGHTA and FQGTGA. The length of the CDR3 is 15 residues. The CDR3 region has the DNA TGTGCCAGCAGAACTAGCGGGGGGGGGACAGATACGCAGTATTTT. It specifies CASRTSGGGTDTQYF.

The chain links TRBV7-9 to TRBJ1-2; D perhaps matches TRBD1 (5 bases). The CDR3 covers 18 residues. V lost 5 bases to trimming and J lost 4 bases, with 26 bases between them. The germline V gene encodes CDR1 SEHNR and CDR2 FQNEAQ (reference sequence). Here the CDR3 DNA reads TGTGCCAGCAGCCCCCTACAGGATTGGGTTTATCACTCCTATGGCTACACCTTC. Translated: CASSPLQDWVYHSYGYTF.

This chain joins TRBV30 and TRBJ1-1, with TRBD1 as a possible D gene (5 bases). There are 13 residues in the CDR3. Germline V gene lookup returns CDR1 GTSNPN and CDR2 SVGIG (reference sequence). Trimming shortened V by 3 bases and J by 11 bases, and 19 bases separated the two germline ends. As DNA, the CDR3 is TGTGCCTGGAGGGCCTACGTTCGGGGGGTCGCTTTCTTT. Amino acid sequence: CAWRAYVRGVAFF.

The rearrangement uses TRBV5-1 and TRBJ2-7; 10 bases align to TRBD2. CDR1 and CDR2 from the germline V gene are SGHRS and YFSETQ. With V trimmed by 0 bases and J by 0 bases, 0 bases remained unmatched. The CDR3 loop spans 15 amino acids. CDR3 DNA: TGCGCCAGCAGCTTGGGGACTAGCGGCTCCTACGAGCAGTACTTC. This encodes CASSLGTSGSYEQYF.

V is TRBV5-1 and J is TRBJ2-2, with D perhaps matching TRBD2 (6 bases). CDR1 SGHRS and CDR2 YFSETQ come from the germline V gene. CDR3 size: 17 residues. Deletions cut 1 base from V and 4 bases from J, with 17 bases between. DNA of the CDR3: TGCGCCAGCAGCTTGACGCAGAGTGGGGGGAGCACCGGGGAGCTGTTTTTT. It is translated as CASSLTQSGGSTGELFF.

CDR3 loop: CASSQDVVGGSTEAFF. The CDR3 coding sequence is TGTGCCAGCAGCCAAGATGTGGTGGGGGGTAGCACTGAAGCTTTCTTT. The chain has TRBV4-2 and TRBJ1-1; maybe TRBD1 (5 bases). V lost 0 bases and J lost 4, with 15 bases in between. There are 16 residues in the CDR3. Germline V gene lookup returns CDR1 LGHNA and CDR2 YNFKEQ.